The source of this T cell receptor (beta chain) is a study of vaccination and CD4 T cells after COVID-19. Study-level background: Median time from COVID diagnosis to post-COVID sampling was about 100 days (35 to 161). Control cultures were supplied with a CEFX pool, an HIV-1 Nef pool, or no peptide at all.

Time point given: late sampling 161 to 241 days after vaccination in a few convalescent patients. The treatment: roughly 11-day PBMC culture with coronavirus spike peptide pools or control peptides (ViraFEST assay). CD4+ T cells that had been cultured provided DNA sequenced with the Oncomine TCR Beta short-read assay. The genomic DNA was obtained from cultured CD4+ T cells by extraction with the QIAamp micro DNA kit. TCRdb reanalysed the PCR reads using MiXCR and keeps one entry per CDR3 protein. The profile shows around 19,000 distinct CDR3 sequences, approximately 38% of them singletons. The CDR3 length is 13 residues. Germline V gene data show CDR1 as DFQATT and CDR2 as SNEGSKA (reference sequence). V was clipped by 1 base and J by 1 base, with 6 bases between them. To note about this clonotype: Its antigen is as yet unknown.

General study results and limits: When vaccine-specific clones from convalescent patients were examined, 304 of 307 were spike mono-reactive.

This clonotype was obtained from a human donor who had recovered from COVID-19. The starting material was CD4+ T cells from blood, cultured in vitro, obtained about 7 months after SARS-CoV-2 vaccination. The chain is built from TRBV20-1 and TRBJ2-3; D gene uncertain. CDR3 coding DNA: TGCAGTGCTAGAGCGGCGGGCACAGATACGCAGTATTTT. This codes for CSARAAGTDTQYF.